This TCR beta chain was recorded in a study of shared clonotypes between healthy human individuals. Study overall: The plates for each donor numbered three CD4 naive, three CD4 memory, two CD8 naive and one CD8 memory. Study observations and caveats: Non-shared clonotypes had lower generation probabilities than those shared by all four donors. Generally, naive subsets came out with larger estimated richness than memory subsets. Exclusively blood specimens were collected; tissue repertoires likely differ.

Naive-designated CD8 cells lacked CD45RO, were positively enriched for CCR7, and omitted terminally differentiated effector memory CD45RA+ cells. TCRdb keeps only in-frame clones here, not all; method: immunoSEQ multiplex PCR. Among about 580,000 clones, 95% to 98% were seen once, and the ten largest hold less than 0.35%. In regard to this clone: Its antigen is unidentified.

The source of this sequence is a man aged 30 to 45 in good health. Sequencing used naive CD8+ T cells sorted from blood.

The CDR3 loop reads CASSLTPGHLRTDTQYF. In nucleotides, the CDR3 is TGTGCCAGCAGCCTGACTCCGGGACACCTACGGACAGATACGCAGTATTTT. This rearrangement joins TRBV27 to TRBJ2-3, with D possibly being TRBD1 (6 bases). From germline, CDR1 is MNHEY and CDR2 SMNVEV (reference sequence). The V gene lost 6 bases and the J gene lost 3 bases, with 22 bases spanning the gap. The CDR3 has 17 amino acids.